This TCR beta chain was captured by sequencing in a study of beta chain features in type 1 diabetes (dated by TCRdb to between 2017 and 2018). Turning to the overall study: No differences in mean age, gender distribution, total cell number or subset yield were found between patients and healthy donors. A total of roughly 100 million sorted cells were examined across all samples, and the number of cells per subset was strongly correlated with RNA yield. In the study, TCRB repertoires of sorted circulating CD4+ T cell subsets from recently diagnosed type 1 diabetes patients were compared with those of matched healthy donors. Naive and central memory subsets were obtained from all 28 donors, but regulatory and stem cell-like memory subsets were isolated from only 8 patients and roughly eight healthy donors.

In this sample, this clone turned up a few times. Its binding antigen is unknown. Base qualities are not provided; no much larger clone lies one nucleotide away. The CDR3 measures 14 amino acids from cysteine to phenylalanine. Left in the record is the CDR3 DNA by itself, 42 bases read in frame from the first base. V was cut back by 5 bases and J by 2 bases, leaving a gap of 9 bases between them. CDR1 SGHTA and CDR2 FQGTGA were looked up in the germline V gene. A single peripheral blood draw of around 0.11 L on average was collected from each donor into heparinised tubes. Naive, central memory, regulatory and stem cell-like memory CD4+ T cells were sorted on a BD FACSAria II using a panel including CD45RO, CCR7, CD25, CD127, CD95 and CD27. Purity was above 98% for every sorted population. PBMCs were isolated immediately by Lymphoprep density gradient centrifugation and stained directly without culture. So that batch effects would be minimized, each experiment stained and sorted samples in pairs, pairing one healthy donor with one patient.

Findings and caveats that apply to the study as a whole: HLA sub-analyses involved small numbers of individuals, so any influence of HLA type on TCRB rearrangement remained unresolved. A moderate but significant shortening of TCRB CDR3 length was observed in type 1 diabetes patients in all four CD4+ subsets. Shorter templates might be favored by PCR, yet because patient and control samples were amplified and corrected together, any such skew would affect both groups equally. Patients with type 1 diabetes made fewer insertions and deleted more nucleotides at VDJ recombination sites, implying thymic rearrangement abnormalities. Sequencing cDNA rather than genomic DNA could over-represent highly expressing activated cells, although activation and CD3 levels did not differ between groups. The naive, central memory and regulatory TCRB repertoires appeared to resemble one another more closely among patients than among healthy donors.

The entire amount of isolated RNA was reverse transcribed using the High Capacity cDNA Reverse Transcription Kit, so the sequenced TCRB transcripts were expressed ones. Deep immunoSEQ sequencing was performed on naive, central memory and regulatory T cell samples, with an average of about 3.6 million total reads per sample. Sorted cells were lysed in RLT buffer, and RNA was extracted using DNase-treated RNeasy Micro or Mini kits according to cell number. To prevent cross-contamination, each cell subset was processed individually, whereas patient and healthy donor samples were processed jointly. The immunoSEQ multiplex PCR was used to amplify TCRB sequences from cDNA, yielding 87-bp fragments that span the CDR3 region. The amplicons were sequenced using the Illumina HiSeq platform. The original methods were these. PCR bias was computationally corrected using synthetic template baselines, reads within Hamming distance 2 were collapsed, and singletons that could not be merged were discarded. Reads were aligned against IMGT so that V, D and J genes, CDR3 length and insertions or deletions at six rearrangement sites could be assigned. Within each subset, clonotype counts were normalized to sorted cell number, and only after that were true diversity and Gini coefficients computed with the tcR R package. The overlap coefficient, calculated on TCRB nucleotide sequences, was used to quantify repertoire sharing. TCRdb took this table from immuneACCESS and kept in-frame rearrangements with V and J called. Such tables lack part of the clones; where checked against another copy, unresolved V genes explain under half of the gap, and the rest is unexplained. Clonal size and the V and J genes are those of that table, whereas D and trimming came from the DNA. This sample gives more than 300,000 clones in total; roughly 9.8% of them show up just once. The ten largest clones capture about 0.6% of the sample.

The sequenced sample was central memory CD4+ T cells from blood. The clonotype comes from a man aged 25-45 years with type 1 diabetes. The chain was built from TRBV7-3 and TRBJ2-2; too little of a D gene remains to name it. The CDR3 amino acid sequence is: CASSPSGNTGELFF. The DNA sequence is as follows: TGTGCCAGCAGCCCGTCCGGCAACACCGGGGAGCTGTTTTTT. Beyond the CDR3, the reference TRBV7-3 and TRBJ2-2 genes provide the residues; the full variable domain reads: GAGVSQTPSNKVTEKGKYVELRCDPISGHTALYWYRQSLGQGPEFLIYFQGTGAADDSGLPNDRFFAVRPEGSVSTLKIQRTERGDSAVYLCASSPSGNTGELFFGEGSRLTVL.